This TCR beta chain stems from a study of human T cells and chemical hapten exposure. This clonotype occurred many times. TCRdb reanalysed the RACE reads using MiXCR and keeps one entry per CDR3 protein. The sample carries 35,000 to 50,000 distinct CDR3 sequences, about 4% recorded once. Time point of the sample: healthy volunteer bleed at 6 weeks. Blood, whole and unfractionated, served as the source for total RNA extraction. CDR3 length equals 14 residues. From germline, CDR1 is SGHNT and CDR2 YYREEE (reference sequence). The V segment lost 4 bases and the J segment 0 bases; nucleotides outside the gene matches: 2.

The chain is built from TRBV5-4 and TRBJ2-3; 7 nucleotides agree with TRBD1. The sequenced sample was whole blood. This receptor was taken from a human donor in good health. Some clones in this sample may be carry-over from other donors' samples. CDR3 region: CASSEDRSTDTQYF. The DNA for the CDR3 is TGTGCCAGCAGCGAGGACAGGAGCACAGATACGCAGTATTTT.